The 10 T cell receptor beta chains in this list originate from one sample, sequenced in a study of control samples from healthy donors and cancer patients. The assay was immunoSEQ multiplex PCR, and TCRdb's table has in-frame clones only and misses some. In the table there are 150,000 to 200,000 clones, 90% to 95% of which are singletons. The sequencing sample was made of blood. The source is a young woman in good health.

The V gene is TRBV11-3, the J gene TRBJ2-3; 8 bases match TRBD2. Germline V gene data show CDR1 as SGHNT and CDR2 as YENEEA. J was trimmed by 8 bases and V by 0 bases; bases with no gene match: 10. The length of the CDR3 is 16 residues. The CDR3 here is CASSLDHREGFGTQYF. The CDR3 DNA follows: TGTGCCAGCAGCTTAGATCACCGGGAGGGCTTTGGTACGCAGTATTTT.

The gene calls are TRBV6-4 and TRBJ2-3; no firm D call. Trimming took 3 bases from V and 3 from J, leaving 10 bases between them. There are 14 residues in the CDR3. Germline loops: CDR1 MRHNA, CDR2 SNTAGT. The chain's CDR3 is CASSEGIGTDTQYF. The CDR3, as DNA: TGTGCCAGCAGTGAAGGAATTGGTACAGATACGCAGTATTTT.

Of note for this clone: Other DNA sequences in the sample encode the same CDR3. The rearrangement links TRBV6-2 or TRBV6-3 to TRBJ2-1, with D possibly matching TRBD1 (5 bases). The CDR3 is made up of 13 amino acids. Germline lookup yields CDR1 MNHEY and CDR2 SVGEGT. Trimming left V 2 bases short and J 3 bases short, with 5 bases between. Written as DNA, the CDR3 is TGTGCCAGCAGTTACCAGGGCTACAATGAGCAGTTCTTC. Its translation is CASSYQGYNEQFF.

This clone has more than one count but fewer than ten. The rearrangement joins TRBV3-1 (or the pseudogene TRBV3-2) to TRBJ2-7; D not resolved. Germline-derived CDR1 and CDR2 are LGHDT and YNNKEL (reference sequence). The CDR3 covers 11 residues. Between the trimmed V and J ends, which lost 4 bases and 0 bases, there was a span of 1 base. The CDR3 region has the DNA TGTGCCAGCAGCCGCTCCTACGAGCAGTACTTC. Amino acids: CASSRSYEQYF.

J is TRBJ2-3 and V is TRBV5-1; the match to TRBD2 covers 8 bases. Looked up from germline, CDR1 is SGHRS and CDR2 is YFSETQ. The CDR3 is 13 amino acids. V was pared by 4 bases and J by 5 bases, with 3 bases of the junction left unmatched. CDR3 loop: CASSGTRGDTQYF. In nucleotides, the CDR3 is TGCGCCAGCAGCGGGACTAGAGGAGATACGCAGTATTTT.

This sequence joins TRBV19 and TRBJ1-5; D gene uncertain. The germline gives CDR1 LNHDA, CDR2 SQIVND (reference sequence). V lost 10 bases and J 7 bases, leaving 23 bases between the germline ends. The CDR3 runs to 15 residues. The CDR3 DNA reads as TGTGCCACTAAGTCCAGACCTTTGGATACACAGCCCCAGCATTTT. This gives the protein CATKSRPLDTQPQHF.

The chain carries TRBV3-1 (or the pseudogene TRBV3-2) and TRBJ1-1, with D perhaps matching TRBD1 (5 bases). The germline gives CDR1 LGHDT, CDR2 YNNKEL (reference sequence). This CDR3 is built from 14 residues. V was cut by 4 bases and J by 5 bases, with 14 bases left in between. In DNA form, the CDR3 reads TGTGCCAGCAGCCGATCTGGGGCTAGGACTGAAGCTTTCTTT. Protein: CASSRSGARTEAFF.

The chain couples TRBV20-1 to TRBJ2-4, with D unresolved. The CDR3 length is 10 residues. Per the germline V gene, CDR1 is DFQATT and CDR2 is SNEGSKA (reference sequence). The V end lost 4 bases, the J end lost 5 bases, and 3 bases lay between the germline ends. The CDR3 DNA follows: TGCAGTGCTACTCAAAACATTCAGTACTTC. Translated, it gives CSATQNIQYF.

J is TRBJ2-3 and V is TRBV6-5; TRBD1 matches at 8 bases. The CDR3 sequence is 14 residues long. Trimming took 2 bases from V and 3 from J; bases not matched to a gene: 1. Germline V gene data show CDR1 as MNHEY and CDR2 as SVGAGI. CDR3 nucleotides: TGTGCCAGCAGTTACGACAGGGGTACAGATACGCAGTATTTT. It encodes CASSYDRGTDTQYF.

V gene TRBV30 combines with J gene TRBJ2-2; 12 nucleotides align to TRBD2. Germline CDR1 reads GTSNPN; CDR2 reads SVGIG (reference sequence). With V trimmed by 3 bases and J by 4 bases, 0 bases remained unmatched. There are 14 residues in the CDR3. The CDR3 sequence is CAWRGLAGTGELFF. DNA of the CDR3: TGTGCCTGGAGGGGACTAGCGGGCACCGGGGAGCTGTTTTTT.